One and the same sample provided the 25 T cell receptor beta chains below, sequenced in a study of T cell responses to AZD1222 COVID-19 vaccine. TCRdb's copy holds only in-frame clones and misses some; the assay was immunoSEQ multiplex PCR. The sample includes 100,000 to 140,000 clones, under 95% of them seen just once. The sequencing used peripheral blood, collected on day 0 of AZD1222 vaccination. These receptor sequences come from an adult in good health.

J is TRBJ1-1 and V is TRBV7-8, with D possibly TRBD1 on 5 matching bases. This CDR3 comprises 17 residues. Germline CDR1 and CDR2: SGHVS and FQNEAQ. V was clipped by 2 bases and J by 1 base, with 17 bases between them. The CDR3 protein is CASSLYVVGGGNTEAFF. CDR3 in DNA: TGTGCCAGCAGCTTATATGTCGTGGGGGGTGGGAACACTGAAGCTTTCTTT.

The chain uses TRBV15 and TRBJ1-5; D is unresolved. Between the trimmed V and J ends, which lost 7 bases and 9 bases, there was a span of 19 bases. CDR1 LNHNV and CDR2 YYDKDF come from the germline V gene (reference sequence). This CDR3 region has 14 residues. The chain's CDR3 is CATNRGGIQWPQHF. In DNA, the CDR3 is TGTGCCACCAACCGAGGAGGTATTCAATGGCCCCAGCATTTT.

V gene TRBV7-8 combines with J gene TRBJ2-2; 7 bases are a match to TRBD2. From germline, CDR1 is SGHVS and CDR2 FQNEAQ. This CDR3 region has 14 residues. Trimming took 2 bases from V and 7 from J; bases not matched to a gene: 4. The CDR3 region has the DNA TGTGCCAGCAGCTTAAGGGCGGGGGTCGGGGAGCTGTTTTTT. This translates into CASSLRAGVGELFF.

The J gene is TRBJ1-6, the V gene TRBV6-1, with D perhaps matching TRBD1 (6 bases). Deletions cut 0 bases from V and 9 bases from J, with 9 bases between. This CDR3 region has 14 residues. Germline CDR1 reads MNHNS; CDR2 reads SASEGT. CDR3 amino acids: CASSEADRFSPLHF. The CDR3 DNA reads TGTGCCAGCAGTGAAGCGGACAGATTTTCACCCCTCCACTTT.

This clone has a single count. The CDR3 sequence is CASSDPDRGDEKLFF. CDR3 bases: TGTGCCAGTAGTGATCCTGACAGGGGCGATGAAAAACTGTTTTTT. The V and J genes are TRBV19 and TRBJ1-4, with TRBD1 identical over 8 bases. Germline loops: CDR1 LNHDA, CDR2 SQIVND (reference sequence). V dropped 5 bases and J dropped 6; count of bases not matched to a gene: 8. The CDR3 extends over 15 amino acids.

The chain uses TRBV7-2 and TRBJ2-3, with D possibly matching TRBD2 (6 bases). Germline-derived CDR1 and CDR2 are SGHTA and FQGNSA. V was clipped by 1 base and J by 3 bases, with 14 bases between them. The CDR3 loop spans 16 amino acids. This chain's CDR3 is CASSLGLVGPTDTQYF. Here the CDR3 DNA reads TGTGCCAGCAGCTTAGGACTAGTCGGGCCAACAGATACGCAGTATTTT.

The rearrangement joins TRBV19 to TRBJ1-2; D unresolved. Trimming took off 5 bases at V and 4 bases at J, with 8 bases between the two ends. Per germline, CDR1 LNHDA and CDR2 SQIVND (reference sequence). This CDR3 has 12 amino acids. The CDR3 reads CASSSQSYGYTF. In DNA, the CDR3 is TGTGCCAGTAGTTCACAGAGCTATGGCTACACCTTC. The entire variable domain, with the rest obtained from reference TRBV19 and TRBJ1-2, is as follows: DGGITQSPKYLFRKEGQNVTLSCEQNLNHDAMYWYRQDPGQGLRLIYYSQIVNDFQKGDIAEGYSVSREKKESFPLTVTSAQKNPTAFYLCASSSQSYGYTFGSGTRLTVV.

The rearrangement links TRBV11-2 to TRBJ1-1; D may be TRBD1 (5 bases). The CDR3 contains 14 residues. The ends were cut back, 5 bases at V and 6 bases at J, with 16 bases in the middle. Germline CDR1 is SGHAT and CDR2 is FQNNGV. This chain's CDR3 is CASSVGFWGSEAFF. CDR3 coding DNA: TGTGCCAGCAGCGTAGGTTTCTGGGGCTCTGAAGCTTTCTTT. The full variable domain, in which reference TRBV11-2 and TRBJ1-1 provide the parts outside the CDR3, is EAGVAQSPRYKIIEKRQSVAFWCNPISGHATLYWYQQILGQGPKLLIQFQNNGVVDDSQLPKDRFSAERLKGVDSTLKIQPAKLEDSAVYLCASSVGFWGSEAFFGQGTRLTVV.

The V and J genes are TRBV2 and TRBJ1-2; no clear D. The CDR3 runs to 12 residues. The V gene's germline CDR1 is SNHLY and CDR2 FYNNEI. The V end lost 3 bases, the J end lost 7 bases, and 9 bases lay between the germline ends. CDR3 DNA: TGTGCCAGCAGTGATCGGGTAGTTGGCTACACCTTC. The encoded protein is CASSDRVVGYTF. Using reference TRBV2 and TRBJ1-2 for the parts outside the CDR3, the full variable domain is EPEVTQTPSHQVTQMGQEVILRCVPISNHLYFYWYRQILGQKVEFLVSFYNNEISEKSEIFDDQFSVERPDGSNFTLKIRSTKLEDSAMYFCASSDRVVGYTFGSGTRLTVV.

This rearrangement joins TRBV4-3 to TRBJ1-6; D is uncertain. CDR1 is LGHNA and CDR2 is YSLEER in the germline V gene. The CDR3 contains 14 residues. V shed 1 base and J shed 7 bases, with 8 bases lying between them. This CDR3 is CASSQGRVNSPLHF. The CDR3 nucleotides read TGCGCCAGCAGCCAAGGCCGAGTGAATTCACCCCTCCACTTT.

The chain joins TRBV9 to TRBJ2-5; the D gene is possibly TRBD1 (5 bases). Germline loops: CDR1 SGDLS, CDR2 YYNGEE. V dropped 4 bases and J dropped 2 bases, with 9 bases sitting between them. The CDR3 consists of 13 residues. The CDR3 DNA sequence: TGTGCCAGCAGCCAGGGTTTTCAAGAGACCCAGTACTTC. Protein sequence: CASSQGFQETQYF.

The genes are TRBV30 and TRBJ1-2; 8 nucleotides align to TRBD1. V lost 0 bases and J lost 8; bases outside the gene matches: 11. Germline V lookup: CDR1 GTSNPN, CDR2 SVGIG (reference sequence). The CDR3 loop spans 15 amino acids. The CDR3: CAWSVSPQGAQGYTF. The CDR3 bases are TGTGCCTGGAGTGTATCCCCTCAGGGGGCGCAGGGCTACACCTTC.

The rearrangement joins TRBV11-2 to TRBJ2-3; 13 nucleotides line up with TRBD2. The V gene's germline CDR1 is SGHAT and CDR2 FQNNGV. The length of the CDR3 is 16 residues. Unmatched junction bases numbered 3, after V lost 5 bases and J lost 1 base. Written as DNA, the CDR3 is TGTGCCAGCAGCCGAGGGACTAGCGGGGGCACAGATACGCAGTATTTT. Amino acids: CASSRGTSGGTDTQYF.

The V call is TRBV13, the J call TRBJ2-1; D could derive from TRBD1 or TRBD2 (5 bases each). Germline CDR1 and CDR2: PRHDT and FYEKMQ (reference sequence). V was pared by 4 bases and J by 9 bases, with 10 bases between. There are 12 residues in the CDR3. DNA for the CDR3: TGTGCCAGCAGCTGGGAGAGGGGTGAGCAGTTCTTC. It translates to CASSWERGEQFF.

This sequence joins TRBV28 and TRBJ1-2; 9 nucleotides line up with TRBD1. The V and J ends lost 6 bases and 4 bases, in that order; junction bases with no gene match: 6. The CDR3 sequence is 14 residues long. Germline assignment: CDR1 MDHEN and CDR2 SYDVKM. CDR3 sequence reads: CASRPGTGPYGYTF. The CDR3 DNA follows: TGTGCCAGCAGACCCGGGACAGGGCCCTATGGCTACACCTTC.

This clone was seen a few times. This chain joins TRBV6-5 and TRBJ2-2; 7 bases match TRBD1. Germline CDR1 is MNHEY and CDR2 is SVGAGI. The CDR3 covers 16 residues. J lost 6 bases, V lost 0 bases, and 7 bases had no gene match. DNA for the CDR3: TGTGCCAGCAGTTACTCGACAGGGCCGAAGCCCGGGGAGCTGTTTTTT. Protein product: CASSYSTGPKPGELFF.

The chain couples TRBV5-4 to TRBJ2-5; 9 bases map to TRBD1. This CDR3 spans 15 amino acids. CDR1 is SGHNT, CDR2 YYREEE, per germline (reference sequence). V lost 0 bases to trimming and J lost 5 bases; unmatched junction nucleotides: 5. The CDR3 loop is CASSLVRGQGETQYF. CDR3 nucleotides: TGTGCCAGCAGCTTGGTTCGGGGACAGGGCGAGACCCAGTACTTC. Complete variable domain (other parts from reference TRBV5-4 and TRBJ2-5): ETGVTQSPTHLIKTRGQQVTLRCSSQSGHNTVSWYQQALGQGPQFIFQYYREEENGRGNFPPRFSGLQFPNYSSELNVNALELDDSALYLCASSLVRGQGETQYFGPGTRLLVL.

The gene calls are TRBV6-1 and TRBJ2-7, with a possible D match to TRBD2 (6 bases). The CDR3 length is 16 residues. CDR1 and CDR2 from the germline V gene are MNHNS and SASEGT. V dropped 2 bases and J dropped 7 bases, with 21 bases sitting between them. CDR3 in amino acids: CASSELRGLGAGEQYF. CDR3 nucleotides: TGTGCCAGCAGTGAATTAAGGGGCCTAGGGGCGGGGGAGCAGTACTTC.

CDR3 amino acids: CASSLGATTNTGELFF. The CDR3, as DNA: TGTGCCAGCAGCTTGGGGGCGACTACGAACACCGGGGAGCTGTTTTTT. The genes are TRBV5-4 and TRBJ2-2, with D tentatively TRBD2 (5 bases). This CDR3 is 16 amino acids long. V lost 0 bases to trimming and J lost 0 bases, with 9 bases between them. Germline V gene sequence: CDR1 SGHNT, CDR2 YYREEE (reference sequence).

The chain employs TRBV6-5 and TRBJ2-2; 7 bases are shared with TRBD1. J gave up 5 bases and V 8 bases, and 5 bases lay outside the gene matches. Germline CDR1 is MNHEY and CDR2 is SVGAGI. The CDR3 is made up of 13 amino acids. CDR3 sequence: CASRPGGTGELFF. The CDR3 bases are TGTGCCAGCCGGCCAGGGGGTACCGGGGAGCTGTTTTTT.

The chain employs TRBV6-5 and TRBJ1-5, with TRBD1 matching 7 bases. Germline-derived CDR1 and CDR2 are MNHEY and SVGAGI. The CDR3 covers 15 residues. J lost 1 base, V lost 6 bases, and 6 bases had no gene match. The CDR3 is CASRMTGLSNQPQHF. The CDR3 DNA is TGTGCCAGCAGGATGACAGGGTTGAGCAATCAGCCCCAGCATTTT.

The rearrangement links TRBV30 to TRBJ1-6; unclear D gene. This CDR3 comprises 13 residues. The germline V and J ends were trimmed by 5 bases and 7 bases, with 12 bases remaining between them. Germline V lookup: CDR1 GTSNPN, CDR2 SVGIG (reference sequence). Here the CDR3 reads CAWSGIPNSPLHF. The CDR3 DNA is TGTGCCTGGTCGGGAATCCCCAATTCACCCCTCCACTTT.

The J gene is TRBJ2-1, the V gene TRBV6-5; 10 positions match TRBD2. The J segment lost 6 bases and the V segment lost 6 bases, leaving 2 bases of the junction unmatched. CDR3 length equals 13 residues. The V gene's germline CDR1 is MNHEY and CDR2 SVGAGI. The CDR3 region has the DNA TGTGCCAGCAGAGGACTAGCGGCCAATGAGCAGTTCTTC. It yields the protein CASRGLAANEQFF.

This sequence joins TRBV5-1 and TRBJ2-3, with D uncertain. This CDR3 is built from 13 residues. Trimming shortened V by 3 bases and J by 10 bases, and 15 bases separated the two germline ends. The germline V gene has CDR1 SGHRS and CDR2 YFSETQ. The CDR3 nucleotides are TGCGCCAGCAGCTCGGGTCAACCCTTTCCGCAGTATTTT. Translated: CASSSGQPFPQYF.

The V call is TRBV23-1, the J call TRBJ1-4, with D unresolved. TRBV23-1 is treated as an ORF (open reading frame) with a function not yet certain. This CDR3 is built from 14 residues. The germline V and J ends were trimmed by 4 bases and 3 bases, with 9 bases remaining between them. CDR3: CASSPGEPNEKLFF. DNA for the CDR3: TGCGCCAGCAGTCCGGGAGAACCTAATGAAAAACTGTTTTTT.